This TCR beta chain stems from a study of T cell clusters in autoimmune cytopenias. TRB was amplified from 250 ng of peripheral blood genomic DNA per sample. The germline V gene has CDR1 GTSNPN and CDR2 SVGIG (reference sequence). CDR3 length equals 14 residues. By frequency, this clonotype registers medium-sized. TRB rearrangements were amplified by touch-down multiplex PCR with mixed TRB-A/B primers. Reanalyzing the multiplex PCR reads, TCRdb keeps one entry per CDR3 protein, without DNA. The sample holds about 5,000 distinct CDR3 sequences. A further study also used this sample, focusing on T cell repertoires in aging, cancer and after chemotherapy.

The clonotype comes from a human donor in good health. V usage is TRBV30 and J usage is TRBJ1-2; TCRdb returns TRBD1, unconfirmable since there is no DNA. Sequences were obtained from peripheral blood. Here the CDR3 reads CAWSTLGGTYGYTF.